This entry lists 19 T cell receptor beta chains sequenced from one sample in a study of blood T cell repertoires in COVID-19. Libraries were prepared by immunoSEQ multiplex PCR; TCRdb keeps only in-frame clonotypes and omits some of them. The data show 150,000 to 200,000 clones, about 91% seen once. The sequenced sample was PBMCs or T cells enriched from blood (not recorded which). These receptor sequences come from a woman between 40 and 55 years old with acute COVID-19.

The chain carries TRBV4-2 and TRBJ2-1, with TRBD2 identical over 8 bases. Germline CDR1 is LGHNA and CDR2 is YNFKEQ. The trim removed 0 bases at V and 7 bases at J, leaving 11 bases unmatched. This CDR3 is 17 amino acids long. The CDR3 sequence is CASSQDSRSGRGNEQFF. The CDR3, as DNA: TGTGCCAGCAGCCAAGATTCCCGCAGCGGGAGAGGGAATGAGCAGTTCTTC.

The chain links TRBV3-1 (or the pseudogene TRBV3-2) to TRBJ2-2; TRBD2 is a possible D gene (6 bases). The CDR3 consists of 16 residues. V lost 1 base, J lost 5 bases, and 14 bases lay in between. Germline V gives CDR1 LGHDT, CDR2 YNNKEL (reference sequence). The CDR3 region is CASSQVRAGRTGELFF. CDR3 nucleotide sequence: TGTGCCAGCAGCCAAGTGAGGGCAGGGAGGACCGGGGAGCTGTTTTTT.

This clone was found once. V gene TRBV18 combines with J gene TRBJ2-7; no clear D. The CDR3 runs 13 residues. V was shortened by 6 bases and J by 3 bases, with 12 bases between the two germline ends. CDR1 is KGHSH, CDR2 LQKENI, per germline. The DNA for the CDR3 is TGTGCCAGCTCCCCCAGACAAGACTACGAGCAGTACTTC. Its translation: CASSPRQDYEQYF.

This clone was seen at least ten times. This sample also contains other DNA sequences that code for the same CDR3. The V call is TRBV29-1, the J call TRBJ1-1; 7 nucleotides align to TRBD1. Trimming at V came to 8 bases and at J to 1 base, leaving 7 bases not matched to a gene. The CDR3 contains 13 residues. Germline CDR1 reads SQVTM; CDR2 reads ANQGSEA. The DNA of the CDR3 is TGCAGCATAAGGACAGGAGGGAACACTGAAGCTTTCTTT. Protein sequence: CSIRTGGNTEAFF. Combining the CDR3 with reference TRBV29-1 and TRBJ1-1 gives the whole variable domain SAVISQKPSRDICQRGTSLTIQCQVDSQVTMMFWYRQQPGQSLTLIATANQGSEATYESGFVIDKFPISRPNLTFSTLTVSNMSPEDSSIYLCSIRTGGNTEAFFGQGTRLTVV.

The CDR3 DNA is TGTGCCAGCAGCCGTGGACAGGGGATTAGTTCACCCCTCCACTTT. Encoded protein: CASSRGQGISSPLHF. V gene TRBV7-2 combines with J gene TRBJ1-6, with 9 bases that match TRBD1. The V and J ends lost 5 bases and 9 bases, in that order; junction bases with no gene match: 8. Germline V gives CDR1 SGHTA, CDR2 FQGNSA. The CDR3 sequence is 15 residues long.

The V and J genes are TRBV19 and TRBJ1-5, with TRBD1 identical over 8 bases. Trimming cost V 6 bases and J 2 bases; bases outside gene matches: 3. Germline CDR1 is LNHDA and CDR2 is SQIVND (reference sequence). The CDR3 loop spans 14 amino acids. CDR3 nucleotide sequence: TGTGCCAGTAGCAAGGGACAGGGCAATCAGCCCCAGCATTTT. This gives the protein CASSKGQGNQPQHF.

The CDR3 sequence: CASSLGQGATYEQYF. The CDR3 DNA reads TGTGCCAGCAGCTTAGGACAGGGGGCGACCTACGAGCAGTACTTC. The chain uses TRBV7-2 and TRBJ2-7; 10 bases fit TRBD1. V was clipped by 1 base and J by 2 bases; unmatched bases: 2. The CDR3 sequence is 15 residues long. The germline gives CDR1 SGHTA, CDR2 FQGNSA.

This clone was recorded once. The chain combines TRBV11-3 with TRBJ1-5; no definite D call. CDR1 SGHNT and CDR2 YENEEA come from the germline V gene. Trimming pared 5 bases from V and 0 bases from J, leaving 5 bases between. This CDR3 is 13 amino acids long. The CDR3 DNA reads TGTGCCAGCAGCGCGAATAGCAATCAGCCCCAGCATTTT. As protein: CASSANSNQPQHF.

The chain has TRBV6-6 and TRBJ2-1; D gene ambiguous. V shed 2 bases and J shed 9 bases, with 8 bases lying between them. CDR1 MNHNY and CDR2 SVGAGI come from the germline V gene (reference sequence). The CDR3 spans 12 residues. The DNA for the CDR3 is TGTGCCAGCAGTTACGAAGCGTTTGAGCAGTTCTTC. It translates to CASSYEAFEQFF.

The genes are TRBV5-1 and TRBJ2-3; 10 nucleotides align to TRBD2. Germline V gene sequence: CDR1 SGHRS, CDR2 YFSETQ. V was clipped by 4 bases and J by 2 bases; unmatched bases: 4. This CDR3 has 15 residues. CDR3 residues: CASSRTSGITDTQYF. The CDR3 DNA reads TGCGCCAGCAGCCGGACTAGCGGAATCACAGATACGCAGTATTTT. The complete variable domain, with remaining parts taken from reference TRBV5-1 and TRBJ2-3, reads KAGVTQTPRYLIKTRGQQVTLSCSPISGHRSVSWYQQTPGQGLQFLFEYFSETQRNKGNFPGRFSGRQFSNSRSEMNVSTLELGDSALYLCASSRTSGITDTQYFGPGTRLTVL.

This clone was detected only once. V and J are TRBV7-8 and TRBJ1-5; a weak D match, TRBD1 (6 bases). V was trimmed by 5 bases and J by 6 bases, leaving 17 bases between them. This CDR3 contains 15 residues. Germline V gene data show CDR1 as SGHVS and CDR2 as FQNEAQ. CDR3 DNA sequence: TGTGCCAGCAGCACGGATAGGGGGTTTGGTCAGCCCCAGCATTTT. This gives the protein CASSTDRGFGQPQHF.

This sequence joins TRBV11-2 and TRBJ2-7; 8 bases match TRBD1. Germline CDR1 reads SGHAT; CDR2 reads FQNNGV. CDR3 length: 16 residues. Trimming removed 5 bases from V and 7 bases from J; junction bases left unmatched: 16. The CDR3 bases are TGTGCCAGCAGCCCAAGGACAGGGAAGGCCCCTTCTGAGCAGTACTTC. Protein sequence: CASSPRTGKAPSEQYF.

The chain carries TRBV9 and TRBJ1-1; D not certain. CDR3 length: 15 amino acids. Germline CDR1 SGDLS, CDR2 YYNGEE. V lost 0 bases to trimming and J lost 2 bases, with 11 bases between them. The DNA of the CDR3 is TGTGCCAGCAGCGTAGGAGGATCCCTAAACACTGAAGCTTTCTTT. Its protein product is CASSVGGSLNTEAFF.

The chain links TRBV18 to TRBJ2-2, with TRBD1 matching over 8 bases. After removal of 6 bases from V and 0 bases from J, the junction contained 12 bases not matched to a gene. From germline, CDR1 is KGHSH and CDR2 LQKENI. The CDR3 consists of 18 residues. CDR3: CASSQGQATLANTGELFF. CDR3 DNA: TGTGCCAGCTCTCAGGGACAGGCAACCCTCGCGAACACCGGGGAGCTGTTTTTT.

The rearrangement links TRBV11-2 to TRBJ2-7; 9 bases agree with TRBD2. The CDR3 contains 15 residues. V lost 5 bases and J lost 6; bases outside the gene matches: 11. CDR1 is SGHAT and CDR2 is FQNNGV in the germline V gene. CDR3 bases: TGTGCCAGCAGCCCCGCGGGCGGGGGGGTAAGCGAGCAGTACTTC. Encoded protein: CASSPAGGGVSEQYF.

This clone was picked up one time. This chain joins TRBV28 and TRBJ2-7, with a tentative D call TRBD1 (5 bases). CDR3 length: 15 residues. Germline V gene data show CDR1 as MDHEN and CDR2 as SYDVKM. Trimming took off 2 bases at V and 5 bases at J, with 16 bases between the two ends. CDR3 in DNA: TGTGCCAGCAGTTTACCCCCTGGGGCCCCCGACGAGCAGTACTTC. It yields the protein CASSLPPGAPDEQYF.

This chain uses TRBV19 with TRBJ1-4, with 8 bases fitting TRBD1. The germline V gene encodes CDR1 LNHDA and CDR2 SQIVND (reference sequence). Trimming removed 7 bases from V and 12 bases from J; junction bases left unmatched: 13. The CDR3 is 14 amino acids. The CDR3 loop is CASTSGQGSGELFF. CDR3 coding DNA: TGTGCCAGTACATCAGGACAGGGTAGTGGAGAACTGTTTTTT. Full variable domain (remainder filled in from reference TRBV19 and TRBJ1-4): DGGITQSPKYLFRKEGQNVTLSCEQNLNHDAMYWYRQDPGQGLRLIYYSQIVNDFQKGDIAEGYSVSREKKESFPLTVTSAQKNPTAFYLCASTSGQGSGELFFGSGTQLSVL.

The genes are TRBV10-1 and TRBJ2-1, with 9 bases matching TRBD2. Germline loops: CDR1 WNHNN, CDR2 SYGVQD (reference sequence). The junction had 1 base not matched to a gene; V was cut back by 0 bases and J by 7 bases. The CDR3 has 14 residues. In DNA, the CDR3 is TGCGCCAGCAGTGAGTCAGGACTAGCGAATGAGCAGTTCTTC. Amino acids: CASSESGLANEQFF.

This clone was counted a single time. The chain links TRBV12-5 to TRBJ2-3; 9 bases map to TRBD2. Per the germline V gene, CDR1 is LGHNT and CDR2 is FRNRAP. CDR3 length equals 15 residues. V lost 4 bases to trimming and J lost 6 bases; unmatched junction nucleotides: 8. The CDR3 loop is CASGSTSGYVDTQYF. CDR3 DNA: TGTGCTAGTGGTTCCACTAGCGGGTATGTTGATACGCAGTATTTT.